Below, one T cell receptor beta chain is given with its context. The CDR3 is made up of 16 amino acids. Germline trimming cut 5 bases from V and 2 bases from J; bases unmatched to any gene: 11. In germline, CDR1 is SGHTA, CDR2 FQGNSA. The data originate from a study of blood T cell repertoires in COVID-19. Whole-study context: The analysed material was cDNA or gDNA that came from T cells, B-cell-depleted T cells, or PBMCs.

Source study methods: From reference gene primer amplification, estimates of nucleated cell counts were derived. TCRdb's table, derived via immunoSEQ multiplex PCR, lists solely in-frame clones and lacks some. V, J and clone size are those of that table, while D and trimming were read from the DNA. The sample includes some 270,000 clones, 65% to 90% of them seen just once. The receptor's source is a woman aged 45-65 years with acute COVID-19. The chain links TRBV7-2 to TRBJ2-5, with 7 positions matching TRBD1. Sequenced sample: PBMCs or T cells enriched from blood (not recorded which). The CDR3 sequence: CASSQRSGQLQETQYF. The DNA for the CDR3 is TGTGCCAGCAGCCAACGATCGGGACAGCTACAAGAGACCCAGTACTTC.